The clone carrying this T cell receptor (beta chain) was detected only a few times. What it binds is not known. A much larger clone differs from this one at a single base, so this may be a read error. Molecular barcoded adaptors covering alpha/delta and beta/gamma chains were used on approximately 400 ng RNA. TCRdb reprocessed the reads with MiXCR, giving one entry per CDR3 protein. The sample yields some 40,000 distinct CDR3 sequences, about 15% seen once. CDR3 length: 16 amino acids. Germline assignment: CDR1 SGHRS and CDR2 YFSETQ. Trimming took 7 bases from V and 6 from J, leaving 24 bases between them. The data stem from a study of read filtering for tumor transcriptome and immune sequencing. Overall study: After DNase treatment, RNA was made into whole-transcriptome libraries.

Study outcomes and limitations: RNA-seq captured clonotypes less deeply and reliably than IR-seq.

The chain couples TRBV5-1 to TRBJ2-3, with D possibly TRBD1 on 6 matching bases. The sample was a population of CD138-negative cells sorted from bone marrow. This TCR derives from a donor at least 40 years old with multiple myeloma. The CDR3 protein is CASGQGFATQRDTQYF. The DNA of the CDR3 is TGCGCCAGCGGCCAGGGGTTTGCCACCCAAAGGGATACGCAGTATTTT.